This T cell receptor (beta chain) was recovered during a study of CD8 T cells in ankylosing spondylitis (dated 2017 in TCRdb). Broadly, across the study: To find TCR variants linked to disease, the study profiled T cell receptor beta repertoires in ankylosing spondylitis patients and healthy donors. Samples of peripheral blood were taken, and for ankylosing spondylitis patients, synovial fluid was collected as well. The whole study cohort included 85 to 120 healthy donors and 20 to 30 ankylosing spondylitis patients. What the study reported, not specific to this receptor: According to the report, matched synovial fluid samples from ankylosing spondylitis patients were significantly enriched for the disease-linked clones. Some of the motif variants had been reported before in the synovial fluid and blood of reactive arthritis patients, a finding that suggests common disease-initiation mechanisms. A TCR beta motif of about 8 highly homologous amino acid variants appeared characteristic of blood from ankylosing spondylitis patients. The disease-linked clones had a CD8+ phenotype and were found at relatively low frequencies in peripheral blood.

Ten or more counts support this clonotype. Its cognate antigen has yet to be identified. Base quality data are lacking; no much larger clone is found one base away. Sequenced using an Illumina HiSeq 2500. Quantitative 5'-RACE with molecular barcodes was the method used to prepare the TCR beta libraries. On the authors' methods: To identify disease-linked TCR variants, a new computational method was used, one built on a probabilistic model of VDJ rearrangement. Through fastp at Q25 and MiXCR, TCRdb rebuilt clones from the public reads, retaining in-frame beta chains. Every distinct CDR3 protein forms one entry, paired with its most common genes and DNA. The V and J calls come from TCRdb's annotation, not from the publication. A total of 500,000 to 650,000 distinct CDR3 sequences appear in this sample, roughly 5.2% of them only once. The top ten constitute under 4.5% of the sample. The CDR1 and CDR2 encoded by the germline V gene are MNHEY and SVGEGT. A distance of 15 bases separates the germline ends of V and J, which lose 3 bases and 1 base respectively. The CDR3, cysteine through phenylalanine, is 17 amino acids long. Only CDR3 DNA remains: 51 bases, in frame from the first base.

The sequenced sample was blood, either unsorted or a sorted T cell fraction (not recorded which). This sequence originates from a male donor with ankylosing spondylitis. The V and J segments used are TRBV6-2 or TRBV6-3 and TRBJ2-2; TRBD2 is possibly the D segment (5 matching bases). The CDR3 here reads CASSYRSGSGNTGELFF. The DNA is as follows: TGTGCCAGCAGTTATCGATCGGGAAGCGGGAACACCGGGGAGCTGTTTTTT.